The 21 T cell receptor beta chains presented below share a single source sample, sequenced in a study of Graves' ophthalmopathy and Graves' hyperthyroidism. As the template, RNA transcripts were used to amplify TCR beta CDR3 regions. First-round RT-PCR employed HTBI primers, with a second-round multiplex PCR after it. TCRdb re-called the multiplex PCR reads through MiXCR, storing one row per CDR3 protein. The sample includes a few hundred thousand distinct CDR3 sequences, about 15% seen only once; the top ten take roughly 2.4%. The sequenced sample consisted of peripheral blood. The receptor set was obtained from an adult woman with stable Graves' hyperthyroidism.

This clonotype was counted at least ten times. The gene calls are TRBV12-3 or TRBV12-4 and TRBJ2-7; D may correspond to TRBD1 or TRBD2 (5 bases each). V lost 3 bases, J lost 6 bases, and 15 bases lay in between. The CDR3 is made up of 14 amino acids. This chain's CDR3 is CASSLMGSGAEQYF. The CDR3, as DNA: TGTGCCAGCAGTTTGATGGGGAGTGGGGCCGAGCAGTACTTC.

This clonotype has ten or more counts. V is TRBV7-2 and J is TRBJ2-5; 10 bases line up with TRBD2. Germline-derived CDR1 and CDR2 are SGHTA and FQGNSA. The CDR3 covers 19 residues. V dropped 5 bases and J dropped 4; count of bases not matched to a gene: 19. DNA of the CDR3: TGTGCCAGCAGCCTCTCGGCGCAGCGGGAGGGAAGAGGCCCAGAGACCCAGTACTTC. It is translated as CASSLSAQREGRGPETQYF.

This clonotype showed up many times. The chain carries TRBV5-1 and TRBJ1-1, with 7 bases fitting TRBD1. V shed 5 bases, J shed 2 bases, and the junction held 15 bases outside the gene matches. In germline, CDR1 is SGHRS, CDR2 YFSETQ. This CDR3 has 17 amino acids. The CDR3 sequence is CASRFGSYQGVNTEAFF. DNA for the CDR3: TGCGCCAGCAGATTCGGGTCCTACCAGGGGGTAAACACTGAAGCTTTCTTT.

In this sample, this clonotype turned up many times. The rearrangement uses TRBV6-2 or TRBV6-3 and TRBJ1-1, with D tentatively TRBD1 (6 bases). This CDR3 has 14 residues. In germline, CDR1 is MNHEY, CDR2 SVGEGT. The ends were cut back, 8 bases at V and 1 base at J, with 14 bases in the middle. As DNA, the CDR3 is TGTGCCAGCCGGAGGGGGGCGGCGAACACTGAAGCTTTCTTT. This encodes CASRRGAANTEAFF.

This clonotype was observed at least ten times. This may stem from a read error, because a much larger clone lies one nucleotide away. This chain joins TRBV12-3 or TRBV12-4 and TRBJ1-1, with D perhaps matching TRBD1 (6 bases). The CDR3 totals 15 residues. The CDR3 is CASSLADSGTTGAFF. CDR3 in DNA: TGTGCCAGCAGTTTAGCGGACAGCGGGACCACTGGAGCTTTCTTT.

The chain employs TRBV9 and TRBJ2-5, with D hard to call. V gave up 4 bases and J gave up 1 base, with 14 bases separating them. CDR1 and CDR2 from the germline V gene are SGDLS and YYNGEE. The CDR3 consists of 15 residues. This CDR3 is CASSPNDISQETQYF. The CDR3 nucleotides are TGTGCCAGCAGCCCGAACGACATATCCCAAGAGACCCAGTACTTC.

This chain joins TRBV12-3 or TRBV12-4 and TRBJ1-5; weak D call: TRBD1 (5 bases). The CDR3 runs 13 residues. Trimming pared 7 bases from V and 6 bases from J, leaving 13 bases between. CDR3 nucleotide sequence: TGTGCCAGCACTCAACAGGTTACTCAGCCCCAGCATTTT. Translation gives CASTQQVTQPQHF.

This clonotype was seen many times. This chain connects TRBV6-2 or TRBV6-3 to TRBJ1-1; D perhaps matches TRBD1 (5 bases). Germline V gene sequence: CDR1 MNHEY, CDR2 SVGEGT. CDR3 length: 15 residues. The ends were cut back, 6 bases at V and 0 bases at J, with 14 bases in the middle. CDR3 sequence (DNA): TGTGCCAGCAGCGTCTCGGGGGTTCTGAACACTGAAGCTTTCTTT. Amino acid sequence: CASSVSGVLNTEAFF.

This clonotype was seen ten or more times. The gene calls are TRBV27 and TRBJ2-7; the match to TRBD1 covers 12 bases. Germline V CDR1 and CDR2: MNHEY, SMNVEV (reference sequence). This CDR3 has 14 residues. V gave up 5 bases and J gave up 5 bases; unmatched junction bases: 4. DNA for the CDR3: TGTGCCAGCAGTCCGGGACAGGGGGCCCACGAGCAGTACTTC. This gives the protein CASSPGQGAHEQYF.

This clonotype was seen a handful of times. This chain links TRBV2 with TRBJ2-2, with D perhaps TRBD2 (6 bases). The CDR3 extends over 15 amino acids. Germline values: CDR1 SNHLY, CDR2 FYNNEI. V lost 6 bases and J 3 bases, leaving 14 bases between the germline ends. The CDR3 is CASSLGLTYTGELFF. CDR3 DNA: TGTGCCAGCAGCTTGGGACTCACATACACCGGGGAGCTGTTTTTT. The whole variable domain, filled in from reference TRBV2 and TRBJ2-2, reads EPEVTQTPSHQVTQMGQEVILRCVPISNHLYFYWYRQILGQKVEFLVSFYNNEISEKSEIFDDQFSVERPDGSNFTLKIRSTKLEDSAMYFCASSLGLTYTGELFFGEGSRLTVL.

This clonotype was observed at least ten times. The chain carries TRBV27 and TRBJ1-2; D is unclear. V was pared by 3 bases and J by 7 bases, with 15 bases between. The CDR3 sequence is 14 residues long. Germline V gives CDR1 MNHEY, CDR2 SMNVEV (reference sequence). CDR3 loop: CASSLLGTGAGYTF. The CDR3 DNA sequence: TGTGCCAGCAGTTTGCTGGGTACTGGAGCTGGCTACACCTTC.

This clonotype was picked up many times. The rearrangement links TRBV10-3 to TRBJ2-5, with 7 nucleotides matching TRBD2. This CDR3 spans 15 amino acids. The germline V gene has CDR1 ENHRY and CDR2 SYGVKD. V lost 2 bases to trimming and J lost 1 base; unmatched junction nucleotides: 4. DNA of the CDR3: TGTGCCATCAGTGAGCTAGCGGAGACCCAAGAGACCCAGTACTTC. Its translation: CAISELAETQETQYF.

This clonotype was found a few times. The rearrangement joins TRBV7-8 to TRBJ2-3; TRBD2 agrees at 8 bases. The CDR3 is 15 residues long. V lost 4 bases, J lost 0 bases, and 3 bases stayed unmatched. Germline loops: CDR1 SGHVS, CDR2 FQNEAQ. The CDR3 reads CASSSRGGSTDTQYF. The CDR3 DNA follows: TGTGCCAGCAGCTCCCGGGGGGGTAGCACAGATACGCAGTATTTT.

This clonotype has at least ten counts. The CDR3 spells CASSEGLAGGYNEQFF. CDR3 in DNA: TGTGCCAGCAGTGAGGGACTAGCGGGGGGCTACAATGAGCAGTTCTTC. V and J are TRBV2 and TRBJ2-1; 15 bases agree with TRBD2. Per germline, CDR1 SNHLY and CDR2 FYNNEI. The CDR3 has 16 amino acids. Trimming removed 3 bases from V and 3 bases from J; junction bases left unmatched: 0.

The table lists this clonotype with many counts. The J gene is TRBJ1-1, the V gene TRBV28; D uncertain. The CDR3 covers 17 residues. Trimming pared 1 base from V and 6 bases from J, leaving 21 bases between. Germline CDR1 reads MDHEN; CDR2 reads SYDVKM. CDR3 in amino acids: CASSLLTPEVGSAEAFF. CDR3 DNA: TGTGCCAGCAGTTTATTAACCCCGGAGGTGGGGAGCGCTGAAGCTTTCTTT.

This clonotype was recorded many times. This chain links TRBV29-1 with TRBJ2-7, with TRBD1 matching over 8 bases. With 4 bases clipped from V and 5 bases from J, the junction kept 4 bases outside the gene matches. Germline values: CDR1 SQVTM, CDR2 ANQGSEA. CDR3 size: 12 residues. This CDR3 is CSVGQGAHEQYF. The CDR3 nucleotides are TGCAGCGTTGGGCAGGGGGCACACGAGCAGTACTTC.

Many counts were recorded for this clonotype. V usage is TRBV7-2 and J usage is TRBJ1-2; 8 nucleotides match TRBD1. Germline-derived CDR1 and CDR2 are SGHTA and FQGNSA. The CDR3 extends over 18 amino acids. The junction had 14 bases not matched to a gene; V was cut back by 5 bases and J by 0 bases. The CDR3 DNA sequence: TGTGCCAGCAGCGCATTGGACAGGGTTCGTCTGACTAACTATGGCTACACCTTC. The encoded protein is CASSALDRVRLTNYGYTF.

This clonotype has a count of ten or more. This rearrangement joins TRBV27 to TRBJ1-1; 12 bases map to TRBD1. The ends lost 5 bases at V and 4 bases at J; junction bases unmatched: 11. CDR1 MNHEY and CDR2 SMNVEV come from the germline V gene (reference sequence). The CDR3 is 17 amino acids. This CDR3 is CASSPGTGGALGTEAFF. CDR3 DNA sequence: TGTGCCAGCAGTCCCGGGACAGGGGGCGCATTGGGCACTGAAGCTTTCTTT.

This clonotype appeared a single time. This chain connects TRBV7-4 to TRBJ1-6; no clear D. Germline CDR1 is SGHVT and CDR2 is SQSDAQ. The CDR3 has 9 residues. The V gene lost 10 bases and the J gene lost 9 bases, with 4 bases spanning the gap. CDR3 coding DNA: TGTGCCATGGGTTCACCCCTCCACTTT. Protein product: CAMGSPLHF.

The table lists this clonotype with many counts. V is TRBV12-3 or TRBV12-4 and J is TRBJ2-7; 9 nucleotides align to TRBD2. There are 15 residues in the CDR3. The V segment lost 2 bases and the J segment 4 bases; nucleotides outside the gene matches: 6. The CDR3 protein is CASSLRVAGAYEQYF. DNA for the CDR3: TGTGCCAGCAGTTTACGAGTAGCGGGAGCATACGAGCAGTACTTC.

This clonotype was seen repeatedly, ten times or more. The chain employs TRBV13 and TRBJ2-7, with 7 bases identical to TRBD1. The germline gives CDR1 PRHDT, CDR2 FYEKMQ (reference sequence). The CDR3 loop spans 19 amino acids. Trimming at V came to 1 base and at J to 0 bases, leaving 15 bases not matched to a gene. CDR3 nucleotide sequence: TGTGCCAGCAGCTTAGCAATCGGACGGACGGACAGGAGCTCCTACGAGCAGTACTTC. It codes for CASSLAIGRTDRSSYEQYF.